This TCR beta chain came from a study of blood T cell repertoires in COVID-19. Study-level background: From T cells, B-cell-depleted T cells, or PBMCs came the material, which was cDNA or gDNA.

The V gene end was trimmed by 5 bases and the J gene end by 5 bases; junction bases not matched to a gene: 7. CDR3 size: 14 residues. Germline lookup yields CDR1 SGHRS and CDR2 YFSETQ. Assignment of participants to cohorts was predicated upon participant-reported clinical history. Authors' analysis steps: Amplification of reference gene primers was used by the study to estimate nucleated cell counts. TCRdb keeps only in-frame clones here, not all; method: immunoSEQ multiplex PCR. That table supplies the V and J calls and clone size; D and trimming were determined from the DNA. The repertoire holds about 430,000 clones, with 88% as singletons.

This receptor was obtained from a woman younger than 45 with acute COVID-19. The chain employs TRBV5-1 and TRBJ1-1, with 9 bases fitting TRBD1. The specimen sequenced was PBMCs or T cells enriched from blood (not recorded which). CDR3 region: CASRYRGRETEAFF. The CDR3 region has the DNA TGCGCCAGCAGGTACAGGGGGCGAGAAACTGAAGCTTTCTTT.